This T cell receptor beta chain emerged from a study of Ad26.COV2.S vaccination and SARS-CoV-2 variants (dated by TCRdb to the early 2020s). Notes on the research overall: Vaccine-arm donors were drawn from COV1001, a multicentre, randomized, double-blind, placebo-controlled phase I-IIa trial of Ad26.COV2.S in healthy adults. Investigators did not know the trial group allocation while performing experiments and assessing outcomes. Trial participants were randomized into five groups of five, in which low-dose or high-dose Ad26.COV2.S was given once or twice, or placebo was given on both occasions. A total of roughly 32 samples were included in the TCR-sequenced set, comprising approximately 20 Ad26.COV2.S vaccine recipients, 5 placebo recipients and 8 SARS-CoV-2 convalescent individuals. Ad26.COV2.S was given intramuscularly at 5x10^10 or 1x10^11 viral particles, as a single shot or as two shots 56 days apart. TCRbeta repertoire sequencing served as the tool for gauging how specific and how broad the SARS-CoV-2-reactive T cell receptors were following Ad26.COV2.S vaccination. Here is what the overall study found, with its caveats: Vaccine and placebo recipients had similar non-spike TCR breadth, a finding consistent with the vaccine containing only spike. After vaccination, substantial breadth of spike-specific CD8+ and CD4+ T cell responses was reported. Comparing responses between vaccine doses or regimens was not something the study was powered to do. The authors noted that the TCR breadth and depth analyses may have underestimated total T cell responses. Spike-specific TCR breadth was higher in Ad26.COV2.S recipients than in placebo recipients (P = 0.0014).

Inclusive of the bounding cysteine and phenylalanine, the CDR3 is 14 residues long. Only the CDR3 DNA stays, 42 bases, in frame from base 1. V lost 4 bases and J lost 4 bases; the stretch between them is 13 bases long. The germline V gene (reference sequence) supplies CDR1 SEHNR and CDR2 FQNEAQ. To note about this clone: There is no known antigen for this receptor. Per-nucleotide qualities are absent, and no much larger clonotype sits a single base away.

The label giving this sample's treatment or condition can be read as: about 20 received Ad26.COV2.S at low or high dose, single or two shots; 5 received placebo; per-sample allocation not given. Repertoires of vaccine and placebo recipients were sequenced from samples collected on day 63 after the first injection. Between 29 July and 7 August 2020, Cohort 1b enrolled around 24 adults aged 18-55 years at one site in Boston, USA. Ad26.COV2.S consisted of a replication-incompetent adenovirus type 26 vector by which a prefusion-stabilized SARS-CoV-2 spike protein from the original Wuhan strain was expressed. The immunoSEQ Assay was used to sequence TCRbeta CDR3 regions. After extraction, genomic DNA underwent amplification by bias-controlled multiplex PCR, followed by high-throughput sequencing. On the study's bioinformatics: To quantify the absolute abundance of every unique TCRbeta CDR3 region, sequences were collapsed and filtered. Usable DNA was measured by amplifying reference genes present in all nucleated cells, and TCRbeta template counts were normalized to that usable DNA to estimate T cell fraction. Repertoire TCRs were annotated as SARS-CoV-2-specific by exact matching of V gene, CDR3 amino acid sequence and J gene to a known reactive TCR set. MIRA supplied the reference SARS-CoV-2 TCR set, which was filtered for enrichment in COVID-19-positive ImmuneCODE repertoires so that public or cross-reactive TCRs were removed. Based on the MIRA antigens, annotated TCRs were further analysed at the level of specific ORF or position within ORF. Breadth was defined as annotated unique rearrangements over total unique productive rearrangements; depth was the summed frequency of those rearrangements. TCR breadth was compared between groups using two-sided Wilcoxon rank-sum tests. TCRdb provides this immuneACCESS table in a form limited to in-frame rearrangements. Some clones are lacking; in checked studies, under half of them reflect an unresolved V gene, and why the rest are absent is not known. Clone size and the V and J calls come from that table; the DNA yielded D and trimming. This sample gives about 680,000 clones in total; roughly 90% of them show up just once. Over 1.3% of the sample is held by the ten biggest clonotypes.

The sequencing here drew on peripheral blood, taken in a trial of Ad26.COV2.S vaccine versus placebo. Here the chain combines TRBV7-9 and TRBJ1-1; too little of a D gene remains to name it. The source is a person between 18 and 60 years old who received the Ad26.COV2.S COVID-19 vaccine or a placebo. The CDR3 protein: CASSWDRPSTEAFF. The bases are TGTGCCAGCAGCTGGGATCGCCCGAGCACTGAAGCTTTCTTT. With all but the CDR3 taken from the reference TRBV7-9 and TRBJ1-1 genes, the full variable domain is: DTGVSQNPRHKITKRGQNVTFRCDPISEHNRLYWYRQTLGQGPEFLTYFQNEAQLEKSRLLSDRFSAERPKGSFSTLEIQRTEQGDSAMYLCASSWDRPSTEAFFGQGTRLTVV.